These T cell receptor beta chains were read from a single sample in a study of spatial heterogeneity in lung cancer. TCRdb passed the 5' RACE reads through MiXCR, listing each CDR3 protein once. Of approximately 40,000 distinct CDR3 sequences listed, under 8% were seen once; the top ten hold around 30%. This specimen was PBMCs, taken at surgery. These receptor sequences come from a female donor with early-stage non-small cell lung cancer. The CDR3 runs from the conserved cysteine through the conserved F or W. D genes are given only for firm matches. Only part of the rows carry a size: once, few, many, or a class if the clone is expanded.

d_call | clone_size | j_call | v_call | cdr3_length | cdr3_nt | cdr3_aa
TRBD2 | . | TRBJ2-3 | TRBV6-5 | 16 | TGTGCCAGCAGTTACCAGGGCGGGGGTTACACAGATACGCAGTATTTT | CASSYQGGGYTDTQYF
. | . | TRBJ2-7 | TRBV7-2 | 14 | TGTGCCAGCAGCCCCCGGGTAGGGACCTACGAGCAGTACTTC | CASSPRVGTYEQYF
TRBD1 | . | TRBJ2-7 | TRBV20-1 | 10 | TGCAGTGTTGGGGGACAGGGCCAGTACTTC | CSVGGQGQYF
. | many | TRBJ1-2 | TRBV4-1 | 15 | TGCGCCAGCAGCCAACCGGGACACGCTAACTATGGCTACACCTTC | CASSQPGHANYGYTF
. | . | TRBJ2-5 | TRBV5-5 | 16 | TGTGCCAGCAGCTTGGCCGCAGGGTGGGATGGAGAGACCCAGTACTTC | CASSLAAGWDGETQYF
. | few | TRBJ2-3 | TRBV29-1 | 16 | TGCAGCGTTGAGAGGAACGGACGAGCCTCCACAGATACGCAGTATTTT | CSVERNGRASTDTQYF
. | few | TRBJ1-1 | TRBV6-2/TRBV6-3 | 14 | TGTGCCAGCAGTTACTCGACGGGACGCACTGAAGCTTTCTTT | CASSYSTGRTEAFF
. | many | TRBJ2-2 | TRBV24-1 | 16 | TGTGCCACCAGTGATTTAGGCCCCCAAGACACCGGGGAGCTGTTTTTT | CATSDLGPQDTGELFF
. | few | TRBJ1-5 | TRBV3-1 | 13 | TGTGCCAGCAGCCAAGAGCCGGGTCAGCCCCAGCATTTT | CASSQEPGQPQHF
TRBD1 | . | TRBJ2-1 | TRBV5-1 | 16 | TGCGCCAGCAGCGTCCTACAGGGGGCGACCTACAATGAGCAGTTCTTC | CASSVLQGATYNEQFF
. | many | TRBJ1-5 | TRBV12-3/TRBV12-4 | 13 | TGTGCCAGCACTATGGACGGATTCGGGCCCCAGCATTTT | CASTMDGFGPQHF
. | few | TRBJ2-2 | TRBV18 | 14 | TGTGCCAGCTCACCTTGGACGGGGGGCCGGGAGCTGTTTTTT | CASSPWTGGRELFF
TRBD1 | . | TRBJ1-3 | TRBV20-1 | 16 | TGCAGTGCTAGGGCCCGGGACAGGGAAGTTGGAAACACCATATATTTT | CSARARDREVGNTIYF
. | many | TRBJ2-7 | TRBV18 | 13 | TGTGCCAGCTCACCCTCGGGGGCCGACGAGCAGTACTTC | CASSPSGADEQYF
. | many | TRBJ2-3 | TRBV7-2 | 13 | TGTGCCAGCAGCGGGACTAGCACAGATACGCAGTATTTT | CASSGTSTDTQYF
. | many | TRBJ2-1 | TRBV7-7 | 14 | TGTGCTAGCAGCCCCAGGGGACGGCACAATGAGCAGTTCTTC | CASSPRGRHNEQFF
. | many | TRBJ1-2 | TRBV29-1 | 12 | TGCAGCGTTGGAAGCGGGACTTATGGCTACACCTTC | CSVGSGTYGYTF
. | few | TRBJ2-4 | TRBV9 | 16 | TGTGCCAGCAGCGTAGAGCCAGGCGGAGCCAAAAACATTCAGTACTTC | CASSVEPGGAKNIQYF